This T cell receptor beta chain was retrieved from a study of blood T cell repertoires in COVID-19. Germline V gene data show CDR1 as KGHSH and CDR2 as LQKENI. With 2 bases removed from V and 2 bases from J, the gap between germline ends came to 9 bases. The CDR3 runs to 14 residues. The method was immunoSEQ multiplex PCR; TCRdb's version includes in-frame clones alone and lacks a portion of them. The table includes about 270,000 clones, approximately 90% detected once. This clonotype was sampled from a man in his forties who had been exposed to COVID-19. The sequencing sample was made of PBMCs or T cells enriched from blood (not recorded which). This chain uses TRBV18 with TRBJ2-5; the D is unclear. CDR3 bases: TGTGCCAGCTCACCATCTCCCAGTCAAGAGACCCAGTACTTC. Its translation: CASSPSPSQETQYF.